This T cell receptor beta chain was obtained from a study of neurological immune-mediated disorders (dated by TCRdb to between 2019 and 2020). For the wider study: Of the approximately 34 multiple sclerosis patients, 31 had relapsing-remitting MS and 3 had secondary progressive MS. Peripheral blood TCR-beta repertoires from patients with HTLV-I-associated myelopathy (HAM/TSP), patients with multiple sclerosis, and healthy controls were compared in the study using UMI-based sequencing. The approximately 100 TCR-beta libraries included longitudinal samples, technical triplicates and paired sorted CD4+ and CD8+ T-cell subsets alongside PBMC samples. The cohort comprised 65 to 75 subjects: roughly 14 HAM/TSP patients, approximately 34 multiple sclerosis patients and approximately 20 healthy controls.

Study-wide conclusions, independent of this receptor: No association of the MS cluster with clinical or MRI features was observed, and the need for larger cohorts was stated by the authors. TCR clonal expansion was highest in HAM/TSP patients and lowest in MS patients, with MS patients falling below even healthy controls. No identical CDR3 amino acid sequences were found to be shared among expanded clones across subjects, suggesting that TCR-beta repertoires were private in all groups. Repertoires from 18 of 34 MS patients were grouped by phylogenetic analysis into a cluster of related CDR3 sequences, suggesting a possible repertoire-level signature.

From a lookup of the germline V gene (reference sequence), CDR1 and CDR2 are SGHNT and YYREEE. Including the terminal cysteine and phenylalanine, the CDR3 comprises 14 residues. Only CDR3 DNA remains: 42 bases, in frame from the first base. Cut back by 4 bases and 2 bases, the V and J ends lie 13 bases apart. In the case of this clonotype: Which antigen it targets is not known. Base qualities were left out, and no much larger clone turns up one base away.

Libraries from unsorted PBMCs were made from 2 million PBMCs kept in RNAlater at -80 degrees C until RNA extraction. Multiple sclerosis patients were enrolled in a US clinical protocol evaluating disease progression by magnetic resonance imaging. Peripheral blood underwent Ficoll-Hypaque density gradient centrifugation to isolate PBMCs, which were then cryopreserved in liquid nitrogen. To synthesize cDNA, template-switch 5'RACE was performed with a primer carrying a 10-nucleotide random unique molecular identifier so that each TCR transcript was tagged. Every sequencing run yielded over 200 million TCR-beta sequences covering 15-18 subjects. The RNeasy kit was used to extract total RNA. The KAPA Real-time Library Amplification kit was used to amplify TCR-beta VDJ regions with primers targeting the TCR constant region and the 5'RACE anchor. A first PCR added sample indexes and Illumina adaptors, and a second PCR then raised library yield. After Ampure bead purification, the roughly 650 bp TCR product was size-selected on a 2% E-gel SizeSelection system. Library quality was checked on a Bioanalyzer, concentration was measured with Qubit, and libraries were quantified with the Kapa Library Quantification kit before pooling. Paired-end 2 x 150 bp sequencing of the libraries was performed on an Illumina HiSeq 2500. To increase sequence diversity, roughly 23-30% phiX was spiked into each library pool. The study's processing was this. The quality-filtered reads were processed with the UMI-based MiGEC pipeline, whose error correction step removed more than 80% of the raw TCR sequences. VDJ genes were aligned to IMGT germline references, and clonotypes were defined by unique CDR3 amino acid sequence plus V-J genes. Clonal expansion, Shannon diversity and CDR3 relatedness were evaluated with VDJtools (CalcPairwiseDistances, ClusterSamples), while phylogenetic trees were built in CLCbio workbench. A clone was classed as expanded if it had 8 or more unique UMIs, a cutoff based on coefficient-of-variation modelling across technical triplicates. TCRdb cleaned the public reads at Q25 with fastp, built clones with MiXCR and kept in-frame beta chains. Rows are unified per CDR3 protein, each entry keeping the most common DNA and genes. TCRdb's processing, not the authors' own work, is the source of the V and J calls. The sample has about 52,000 distinct CDR3 sequences on record, roughly 3.8% of them singletons. The leading ten clones occupy 6.5% of the sample.

Recombination connected TRBV5-4 to TRBJ2-7; TRBD2 is perhaps the D gene, given 6 matching bases. Sequencing was performed on PBMCs. The sequence came from a man between 60 and 75 years old with multiple sclerosis. The DNA sequence reads TGTGCCAGCAGCCCGGCCGGGAGCCCCTACGAGCAGTACTTC. Protein translation: CASSPAGSPYEQYF.